These T cell receptor beta chains were read from a single sample in a study of molecular identifiers for immune sequencing clone quantification. TCRdb used MiXCR to reprocess the PCR reads, holding one entry per CDR3 protein. The sample lists roughly 630,000 distinct CDR3 sequences; 25% were seen once. What was sequenced was naive CD8+ T cells from blood, with Jurkat cell RNA spiked in. All receptors come from a human donor in good health. Some libraries in this study had Jurkat cell RNA spiked in. Both conserved end residues are part of each CDR3. The order of the fields is J gene, D gene, V gene, clone size, CDR3 protein, CDR3 DNA. D genes are given only for firm matches. A row's size may be missing; if present it is once, few, many or a size class.

TRBJ1-6 | . | TRBV4-3 | . | CASSQEAAVSYNSPLHF | TGCGCCAGCAGCCAAGAGGCCGCGGTTTCCTATAATTCACCCCTCCACTTT
TRBJ1-1 | TRBD1 | TRBV6-6 | many | CASSYSKQGPMNTEAFF | TGTGCCAGCAGTTACTCGAAACAGGGGCCGATGAACACTGAAGCTTTCTTT
TRBJ2-7 | TRBD1 | TRBV2 | . | CASSGGRDRTYEQYF | TGTGCCAGCAGTGGAGGTAGGGACAGAACCTACGAGCAGTACTTC
TRBJ2-3 | . | TRBV25-1 | many | CASSEYGRRGALDTQYF | TGTGCCAGCAGTGAATATGGCCGGAGGGGGGCATTAGATACGCAGTATTTT
TRBJ2-1 | . | TRBV20-1 | few | CSGGFNEQFF | TGCAGTGGGGGTTTTAATGAGCAGTTCTTC
TRBJ2-5 | TRBD1 | TRBV7-9 | many | CASSSPGQIETQYF | TGTGCCAGCAGCTCCCCGGGACAGATAGAGACCCAGTACTTC
TRBJ2-1 | TRBD2 | TRBV7-9 | . | CARGTSGGAGYNEQFF | TGTGCCCGCGGGACTAGCGGGGGGGCGGGGTACAATGAGCAGTTCTTC
TRBJ1-1 | . | TRBV5-1 | many | CASSLTFDMNTEAFF | TGCGCCAGCAGTTTAACGTTCGACATGAACACTGAAGCTTTCTTT
TRBJ2-7 | . | TRBV27 | many | CASSVGHLYEQYF | TGTGCCAGCAGTGTTGGCCATTTGTACGAGCAGTACTTC
TRBJ2-7 | . | TRBV6-2/TRBV6-3 | . | CAGSYAANGVYEQYF | TGTGCCGGCAGTTACGCCGCTAACGGGGTATACGAGCAGTACTTC
TRBJ1-2 | TRBD1 | TRBV29-1 | . | CSVEGGTGFDYGYTF | TGCAGCGTTGAAGGGGGGACAGGGTTTGACTATGGCTACACCTTC
TRBJ2-1 | TRBD2 | TRBV6-2/TRBV6-3 | few | CASSYWTSGSNEQFF | TGTGCCAGCAGTTACTGGACTAGCGGGAGCAATGAGCAGTTCTTC
TRBJ2-7 | . | TRBV12-3/TRBV12-4 | . | CASTLGARGEQYF | TGTGCCAGCACCTTGGGCGCGCGGGGCGAGCAGTACTTC
TRBJ1-2 | . | TRBV6-5 | many | CASRTAIGYTF | TGTGCCAGCAGGACGGCAATTGGCTACACCTTC
TRBJ2-7 | TRBD1 | TRBV20-1 | few | CSAPGTVYEQYF | TGCAGTGCGCCTGGGACAGTCTACGAGCAGTACTTC
TRBJ2-7 | TRBD2 | TRBV6-6 | . | CATTYLGGGAPGLPYEQYF | TGTGCCACCACTTACCTCGGGGGGGGGGCCCCGGGGTTACCCTACGAGCAGTACTTC
TRBJ1-5 | . | TRBV19 | . | CASKALDYTGQPQHF | TGTGCCAGTAAGGCCTTAGATTATACTGGTCAGCCCCAGCATTTT
TRBJ2-7 | . | TRBV5-6 | . | CASSSGTPNEQYF | TGTGCCAGCAGCTCCGGGACACCCAACGAGCAGTACTTC
TRBJ2-3 | . | TRBV10-1 | few | CASSETGGGDTQYF | TGCGCCAGCAGTGAAACGGGTGGGGGAGATACGCAGTATTTT
TRBJ1-1 | . | TRBV10-3 | many | CAISTGSSEAFF | TGTGCCATCAGCACAGGGAGCTCTGAAGCTTTCTTT
TRBJ2-3 | TRBD2 | TRBV6-1 | few | CASRGWAGVGTDTQYF | TGTGCCAGCAGGGGTTGGGCGGGGGTGGGCACAGATACGCAGTATTTT
TRBJ2-7 | . | TRBV4-3 | few | CASSQETTGPDYEQYF | TGCGCCAGCAGCCAAGAGACGACAGGACCAGACTACGAGCAGTACTTC
TRBJ1-1 | . | TRBV15 | few | CATSRALGGSTEAFF | TGTGCCACCAGCAGAGCTCTGGGGGGGAGTACTGAAGCTTTCTTT
TRBJ2-1 | . | TRBV11-1 | once | CASSRYGDYNEQFF | TGTGCCAGCAGCCGTTACGGGGACTACAATGAGCAGTTCTTC
TRBJ2-1 | . | TRBV7-9 | . | CASSYAGPRRAPFF | TGTGCCAGCAGTTACGCCGGGCCCCGCCGTGCGCCGTTCTTC
TRBJ2-2 | . | TRBV4-1 | many | CASSQVFNTGELFF | TGCGCCAGCAGCCAGGTTTTCAACACCGGGGAGCTGTTTTTT
TRBJ2-5 | . | TRBV4-3 | many | CASSHHRDPQETQYF | TGCGCCAGCAGCCACCACCGGGACCCCCAAGAGACCCAGTACTTC
TRBJ2-7 | TRBD2 | TRBV10-3 | . | CAISDASGAYEQYF | TGTGCCATCAGTGACGCCAGCGGGGCCTACGAGCAGTACTTC
TRBJ2-1 | TRBD2 | TRBV20-1 | few | CSATGLAAIYNEQFF | TGCAGCGCGACGGGACTAGCGGCTATTTACAATGAGCAGTTCTTC
TRBJ2-7 | . | TRBV20-1 | few | CSARDSWELSYEQYF | TGCAGTGCTAGAGATTCGTGGGAACTCTCCTACGAGCAGTACTTC
TRBJ2-2 | . | TRBV19 | . | CASSIDGTTGGLFF | TGTGCCAGTAGTATAGATGGAACCACCGGGGGGCTGTTTTTT
TRBJ2-7 | . | TRBV28 | many | CASASMDSPMKQYF | TGTGCCAGCGCCTCGATGGACAGCCCAATGAAGCAGTACTTC
TRBJ2-1 | TRBD2 | TRBV10-2 | . | CASSELREGRVEQFF | TGCGCCAGCAGTGAGTTGCGGGAGGGCCGTGTTGAGCAGTTCTTC
TRBJ2-2 | TRBD1 | TRBV7-9 | many | CASSRSGTGVTGELFF | TGTGCCAGCAGCCGTTCCGGGACAGGGGTAACCGGGGAGCTGTTTTTT
TRBJ2-2 | . | TRBV9 | few | CASSAQDTGELFF | TGTGCCAGCAGCGCTCAAGACACCGGGGAGCTGTTTTTT
TRBJ1-1 | . | TRBV7-9 | many | CASSLDSFGTEAFF | TGTGCCAGCAGCTTAGATTCCTTTGGGACTGAAGCTTTCTTT
TRBJ2-5 | . | TRBV3-1 | few | CASSQFGQGLQETQYF | TGTGCCAGCAGCCAGTTCGGGCAGGGATTACAAGAGACCCAGTACTTC
TRBJ2-7 | . | TRBV11-2 | . | CASSYQWEPYEQYF | TGTGCCAGCAGCTACCAGTGGGAGCCGTACGAGCAGTACTTC
TRBJ2-2 | . | TRBV5-1 | few | CASSPSDRSGGELFF | TGCGCCAGCAGCCCTTCGGACCGGTCGGGCGGGGAGCTGTTTTTT
TRBJ2-5 | TRBD2 | TRBV9 | few | CASSVELAGVETQYF | TGTGCCAGCAGCGTAGAACTAGCGGGAGTCGAGACCCAGTACTTC
TRBJ1-1 | TRBD1 | TRBV2 | many | CASSEARQGAVNTEAFF | TGTGCCAGCAGTGAAGCGAGACAGGGAGCCGTGAACACTGAAGCTTTCTTT
TRBJ2-2 | TRBD1 | TRBV12-3/TRBV12-4 | few | CASSSEGTGGARNTGELFF | TGTGCCAGCAGCTCAGAGGGGACAGGGGGCGCGAGGAACACCGGGGAGCTGTTTTTT
TRBJ2-3 | TRBD1 | TRBV25-1 | many | CASSDWTGDSSTDTQYF | TGTGCCAGCAGTGATTGGACAGGCGATTCTAGCACAGATACGCAGTATTTT
TRBJ2-2 | TRBD1 | TRBV4-2 | . | CASSLRTGGAGELFF | TGTGCCAGCAGCCTCCGGACAGGTGGCGCCGGGGAGCTGTTTTTT